This T cell receptor (beta chain) was profiled in a study of persistence of HIV-infected CD4 T cells. About the research overall: Median time on suppressive ART was around eight years. Blood samples, up to roughly 200 mL, came from multiple time points, except two leukapheresis donors sampled once. Overall study findings and caveats: Rare CMV-responding cells carrying HIV-1 proviruses were not analyzed separately for TCR. Within sorted populations, more oligoclonal TCRs accompanied more oligoclonal proviruses.

With respect to this clone: As yet, its antigen is unknown.

Trimming removed 1 base from V and 0 bases from J; junction bases left unmatched: 3. CDR3 length: 17 residues. Per the germline V gene, CDR1 is SGHVS and CDR2 is FQNEAQ. Nonspecific anti-CD3/anti-CD28 bead stimulation represents the broad CD4+ T cell repertoire. Sorting of responding CD4+ T cells relied on upregulated CD40 ligand together with CD69. The libraries were made with immunoSEQ version 4 in survey mode. Only in-frame clones appear in the TCRdb table, and some are missing; sequencing was by immunoSEQ multiplex PCR. The sample gives more than 35,000 clones, about 87% of which show up once; approximately 1.3% is in the top ten.

The source was CD4+ T cells sorted from PBMCs after approximately 19-hour stimulation, collected from a patient who received antiretroviral therapy. The TCR comes from an adult man with HIV who was CMV-seropositive. The rearrangement joins TRBV7-8 to TRBJ1-5; 10 bases agree with TRBD1. Written as DNA, the CDR3 is TGTGCCAGCAGCTTAGGAGGACAGGGGGATAGCAATCAGCCCCAGCATTTT. Translation: CASSLGGQGDSNQPQHF.